This T cell receptor (beta chain) emerged from a study of CD8 T cells in Susac syndrome (dated by TCRdb to the late 2010s). Turning to the overall study: Among the sequenced Susac syndrome patients, more than five had clinically active disease and roughly eight were in clinical remission. Susac syndrome patients were therapy-naive, on corticosteroids (some also receiving IVIg), or on IVIg alone at blood withdrawal. CD8+ T cell repertoire clonality was compared between eleven to twelve healthy donors, roughly 14 Susac syndrome patients and around 16 multiple sclerosis patients. The study used repertoire sequencing to test whether antigen drove CD8+ T cell activation and differentiation in Susac syndrome.

RNA was extracted using the RNeasy kit, and roughly 0.5 to 1 ug of the RNA was reverse transcribed with random hexamers. The immunoSEQ multiplex PCR assay, which covers 54 Vbeta and 13 Jbeta segments, was used to amplify TCR beta CDR3 regions. PCR amplification bias was corrected by using a synthetic template baseline for primer optimization and computational correction. The source study handled its data this way. Reads were assigned to V, D and J genes according to IMGT and analyzed in immunoSEQ Analyzer, with only productive sequences retained. Clonality was calculated as one minus the Shannon entropy normalized by log2 of the number of productive unique sequences. For each patient and control, public and private clones were evaluated within the 100 most prevalent clones. Susac-specific clones were defined as absent from healthy and MS cohorts, 1052 published viral clones and other ImmuneACCESS disease sequences. TCRdb reprocessing: public reads trimmed at Q25 with fastp, clones called with MiXCR, in-frame beta chains kept. Identical CDR3 proteins give one entry, which carries the most common genes and DNA. Clone size and V and J calls follow TCRdb, not the original study. Here the sample has 100,000 or so distinct CDR3 sequences; roughly 96% occur a single time. The ten most abundant clones make up less than 0.35% of the sample.

Trimming costs V 4 bases and J 6 bases, and their ends lie 11 bases apart. The CDR3 has 14 amino acids, counting the end cysteine and phenylalanine. Here the CDR3 DNA is all that survives: 42 bases in frame from base 1. Reading the germline V gene gives CDR1 KGHDR and CDR2 SFDVKD. Comments on this clonotype: Its specific antigen is unknown. No quality values exist for individual bases; no much larger clone is one base distant.

Overall results and qualifications from the work: The number of individuals in the TCR sequencing and HLA analysis was acknowledged as relatively small. CD8+ repertoires in Susac syndrome showed clonal expansion, which was highest in CD8+ TEMRA cells and was greater in clinically active patients than in remitting patients. Some 15 and five Susac-specific public clones were found in the total CD8+ and CD8+ TEMRA repertoires, respectively.

Peripheral blood CD8+ and CD4+ T cells from healthy donors, Susac syndrome patients and multiple sclerosis patients were profiled using high-throughput TCR beta sequencing. Recently defined diagnostic criteria for definite or probable disease were met by the Susac syndrome patients. Bulk CD8+ and CD4+ T cells were purified by magnetic negative isolation, while CD8+ TEMRA cells were enriched using FACS. Blood was drawn into EDTA tubes, processed within 24 hours, and PBMCs were isolated by density gradient centrifugation. PBMCs destined for TCR sequencing were cryopreserved in liquid nitrogen and later thawed in a 37 °C water bath. Purity of sorted or isolated CD4+, CD8+ and CD8+ TEMRA cells was at least 90%.

This clonotype originated in a human donor with Susac syndrome. The V and J segments used are TRBV24-1 and TRBJ2-2, with the D gene uncertain. Sequenced: CD8+ T cells from PBMCs. The bases are TGTGCCACCAGTGACCCTGATTATGCCGGGGAGCTGTTTTTT. Its protein reads: CATSDPDYAGELFF.